The sequence of this T cell receptor (beta chain) was determined in a study of T cells after somatic rescue of genetic block. The method was immunoSEQ multiplex PCR; TCRdb's version includes in-frame clones alone and lacks a portion of them. The data show about 120,000 clones, 75% to 95% seen once. V was trimmed by 2 bases and J by 6 bases, leaving 11 bases between them. The CDR3 covers 14 residues. Per germline, CDR1 MNHNY and CDR2 SVGAGI (reference sequence). The clonotype was recovered from a woman in her late teens or twenties. The V and J genes are TRBV6-6 and TRBJ2-1; D possibly corresponds to TRBD1 (6 bases). Sequenced material: peripheral blood mononuclear cells (PBMCs). The chain's CDR3 is CASSYPDRFNEQFF. DNA of the CDR3: TGTGCCAGCAGTTACCCGGACAGATTCAATGAGCAGTTCTTC.